The T cell receptor beta chain under discussion was sequenced for a study of beta chain features in type 1 diabetes. Whole-study results and caveats: TCRB CDR3s from Type 1 diabetes patients were moderately but significantly shorter in all four CD4+ subsets. Patients and controls would be equally affected if PCR favored shorter templates.

Investigators reverse transcribed all isolated RNA, so they sequenced expressed TCRB transcripts. Assay used: immunoSEQ multiplex PCR; TCRdb lists only in-frame clones, some missing. The sample lists around 250,000 clones; about 15% were seen once. This clone was observed a few times. Its antigen is unidentified. V was shortened by 5 bases and J by 5 bases, with 18 bases between the two germline ends. In germline, CDR1 is SEHNR, CDR2 FQNEAQ (reference sequence). There are 15 residues in the CDR3. The receptor's source is a man aged 25 to 40 with type 1 diabetes. Sequencing input: naive CD4+ T cells from blood. The rearrangement uses TRBV7-9 and TRBJ1-2, with TRBD1 as a possible D gene (5 bases). This CDR3 is CASSEWQTDDYGYTF. CDR3 DNA: TGTGCCAGCAGCGAGTGGCAGACAGATGATTATGGCTACACCTTC.